What follows are 20 T cell receptor beta chains derived from one specimen sequenced in a study of post-analysis software for immune sequencing data. Antigens of these TCRs are unknown. General study findings and limits: Relative to controls, patients had five TRBV segments at higher frequency, with TRBV5-6, TRBV5-1 and TRBV20-1 among these.

Researchers reported that TCR beta cDNA libraries carried unique molecular identifiers. TCRdb re-analysed the PCR reads in MiXCR, keeping a single row per CDR3 protein. This table has 700,000 to 800,000 distinct CDR3 sequences, 30% appearing once. Sequenced input: blood. These receptors originate from a girl aged 10-17 years with multiple sclerosis.

The genes are TRBV6-5 and TRBJ2-6; a weak D match, TRBD2 (5 bases). CDR1 and CDR2 (germline): MNHEY, SVGAGI. The ends were cut back, 5 bases at V and 4 bases at J, with 15 bases in the middle. There are 16 residues in the CDR3. The CDR3: CASSPRPRGGANVLTF. The DNA of the CDR3 is TGTGCCAGCAGTCCCCGGCCTCGGGGAGGGGCCAACGTCCTGACTTTC.

In its sample, this clonotype was seen a few times. The rearrangement joins TRBV29-1 to TRBJ2-1; D may be TRBD2 (5 bases). The CDR3 spans 15 residues. V was shortened by 5 bases and J by 0 bases, with 14 bases between the two germline ends. The germline V gene has CDR1 SQVTM and CDR2 ANQGSEA. The CDR3 protein is CSVLLAGRSYNEQFF. CDR3 in DNA: TGCAGCGTTCTCCTGGCGGGCCGCTCCTACAATGAGCAGTTCTTC.

This clonotype was seen only a few times. V is TRBV4-2 and J is TRBJ2-3; TRBD2 matches 7 bases. V lost 4 bases and J lost 0; bases outside the gene matches: 10. Germline lookup yields CDR1 LGHNA and CDR2 YNFKEQ. The CDR3 spans 17 residues. The CDR3 nucleotides read TGTGCCAGCAGCCCCGTAGGGCGGGGGAGTAGCACAGATACGCAGTATTTT. This codes for CASSPVGRGSSTDTQYF.

As regards this clonotype: One end of the junction is discordant with germline, which a read error may explain. The genes are TRBV7-9 and TRBJ2-1; 9 nucleotides line up with TRBD2. Germline V gene lookup returns CDR1 SEHNR and CDR2 FQNEAQ (reference sequence). The CDR3 length is 15 residues. CDR3 in DNA: TGTGCCAGCGGCTTCGGAAGGACTAGCGTCGATGAGCAGTTCTTC. As protein: CASGFGRTSVDEQFF. The whole variable domain, remainder taken from reference TRBV7-9 and TRBJ2-1, is DTGVSQNPRHKITKRGQNVTFRCDPISEHNRLYWYRQTLGQGPEFLTYFQNEAQLEKSRLLSDRFSAERPKGSFSTLEIQRTEQGDSAMYLCASGFGRTSVDEQFFGPGTRLTVL.

Only a few counts were recorded for this clonotype. This rearrangement joins TRBV10-3 to TRBJ1-5; D gene uncertain. The V end was cut by 2 bases, the J end by 3 bases, with 8 bases between. This CDR3 region has 14 residues. CDR1 and CDR2 from the germline V gene are ENHRY and SYGVKD. CDR3 sequence reads: CAISEERSNQPQHF. The CDR3, as DNA: TGTGCCATCAGTGAGGAACGGTCCAATCAGCCCCAGCATTTT.

The rearrangement joins TRBV27 to TRBJ1-4, with 7 bases matching TRBD1. This CDR3 has 15 residues. In germline, CDR1 is MNHEY, CDR2 SMNVEV (reference sequence). Trimming at V came to 6 bases and at J to 6 bases, leaving 10 bases not matched to a gene. The CDR3 sequence is CASRDGETGHEKLFF. The CDR3 DNA reads TGTGCCAGCAGGGACGGCGAGACAGGGCATGAAAAACTGTTTTTT.

For the CDR3, the DNA is TGTGCCAGCAGTTACTCGGGGTCAAAAAACTATGGCTACACCTTC. Translated, it gives CASSYSGSKNYGYTF. The chain is built from TRBV6-5 and TRBJ1-2; D uncertain. This CDR3 region has 15 residues. V dropped 0 bases and J dropped 2 bases, with 10 bases sitting between them. Germline-derived CDR1 and CDR2 are MNHEY and SVGAGI.

This clonotype was seen a few times. V is TRBV29-1 and J is TRBJ2-3; TRBD1 matches at 8 bases. Germline V CDR1 and CDR2: SQVTM, ANQGSEA. This CDR3 spans 12 amino acids. The ends lost 6 bases at V and 4 bases at J; junction bases unmatched: 3. The CDR3 nucleotides read TGCAGCGTAGACAGGGGAGCAGATACGCAGTATTTT. It translates to CSVDRGADTQYF.

This clonotype was counted between two and nine times. This sequence joins TRBV29-1 and TRBJ1-2; D not resolved. CDR3 length equals 14 residues. Trimming left V 4 bases short and J 5 bases short, with 17 bases between. Germline V CDR1 and CDR2: SQVTM, ANQGSEA. The CDR3 here is CSVVATGSPYGYTF. The CDR3 coding sequence is TGCAGCGTTGTCGCGACGGGGTCTCCTTATGGCTACACCTTC.

V gene TRBV5-1 combines with J gene TRBJ1-2, with D unclear. With 2 bases removed from V and 2 bases from J, the gap between germline ends came to 10 bases. Germline CDR1 reads SGHRS; CDR2 reads YFSETQ. The CDR3 loop spans 14 amino acids. CDR3 DNA: TGCGCCAGCAGCTTCTTAGCAGGCAACTATGGCTACACCTTC. Protein product: CASSFLAGNYGYTF.

This chain uses TRBV11-3 with TRBJ1-1, with D unclear. Germline-derived CDR1 and CDR2 are SGHNT and YENEEA. CDR3 length: 14 residues. Trimming removed 4 bases from V and 3 bases from J, with 12 bases in between. The CDR3 spells CASSSYPRDTEAFF. The CDR3 nucleotides read TGTGCCAGCAGCTCATACCCACGGGACACTGAAGCTTTCTTT.

This clonotype was found a few times. The chain links TRBV4-1 to TRBJ2-1; no clear D gene. CDR1 MGHRA and CDR2 YSYEKL come from the germline V gene. V shed 5 bases and J shed 7 bases, with 18 bases lying between them. This CDR3 contains 15 residues. The CDR3 DNA sequence: TGCGCCAGCAGCGACTCCCGTACCCCGTGGAATGAGCAGTTCTTC. It translates to CASSDSRTPWNEQFF.

This clonotype was seen many times. CDR3 amino acids: CSAERERTDTQYF. The CDR3 nucleotides are TGCAGCGCCGAGCGGGAGAGGACAGATACGCAGTATTTT. The rearrangement links TRBV29-1 to TRBJ2-3, with 8 bases fitting TRBD2. The CDR3 is made up of 13 amino acids. Looked up from germline, CDR1 is SQVTM and CDR2 is ANQGSEA. V shed 7 bases, J shed 3 bases, and the junction held 6 bases outside the gene matches.

The chain couples TRBV20-1 to TRBJ2-7, with TRBD1 identical over 7 bases. Losses at the gene ends were 4 bases for V and 2 bases for J; bases not matched to a gene: 8. The CDR3 totals 14 residues. CDR1 DFQATT and CDR2 SNEGSKA come from the germline V gene (reference sequence). The DNA of the CDR3 is TGCAGTGCTACAGGGGACAGTCATCCCTACGAGCAGTACTTC. Translation gives CSATGDSHPYEQYF.

The chain recombines TRBV7-9 with TRBJ1-5; TRBD1 is a possible D gene (6 bases). The V gene lost 5 bases and the J gene lost 5 bases, with 19 bases spanning the gap. In germline, CDR1 is SEHNR, CDR2 FQNEAQ (reference sequence). The CDR3 sequence is 16 residues long. The CDR3 DNA follows: TGTGCCAGCAGCCTAGTCGTCACAGGGCTGGATCAGCCCCAGCATTTT. Translation: CASSLVVTGLDQPQHF.

This chain links TRBV6-6 with TRBJ2-2; possible D gene TRBD1, 5 bases. The CDR3 extends over 15 amino acids. Per germline, CDR1 MNHNY and CDR2 SVGAGI (reference sequence). Trimming pared 4 bases from V and 0 bases from J, leaving 9 bases between. CDR3 coding DNA: TGTGCCAGCAGTTCCTTGGGGCCGAACACCGGGGAGCTGTTTTTT. Encoded protein: CASSSLGPNTGELFF.

V and J are TRBV4-3 and TRBJ2-7, with TRBD1 as a possible D gene (5 bases). Germline CDR1 reads LGHNA; CDR2 reads YSLEER. V was pared by 3 bases and J by 0 bases, with 6 bases between. This CDR3 has 13 residues. The CDR3 sequence is CASSHDSSYEQYF. The CDR3 bases are TGCGCCAGCAGCCATGACAGCTCCTACGAGCAGTACTTC.

In this sample, this clonotype turned up a few times. The genes are TRBV7-2 and TRBJ1-1; D may be TRBD1 (6 bases). The CDR3 consists of 15 residues. The V and J ends lost 5 bases and 0 bases respectively, with 13 bases between them. Per the germline V gene, CDR1 is SGHTA and CDR2 is FQGNSA. CDR3 sequence (DNA): TGTGCCAGCAGCCGGGGGGCGACAGTGAACACTGAAGCTTTCTTT. Encoded protein: CASSRGATVNTEAFF.

V gene TRBV20-1 combines with J gene TRBJ1-1, with TRBD1 identical over 7 bases. J lost 4 bases, V lost 7 bases, and 12 bases had no gene match. The CDR3 length is 14 residues. In germline, CDR1 is DFQATT, CDR2 SNEGSKA (reference sequence). The CDR3 DNA sequence: TGCAGTGTGAAGCTGACAGGGAGGGGCACTGAAGCTTTCTTT. Translation: CSVKLTGRGTEAFF.

The genes are TRBV28 and TRBJ2-1, with 7 bases identical to TRBD1. This CDR3 is built from 15 residues. Germline values: CDR1 MDHEN, CDR2 SYDVKM. J lost 1 base, V lost 6 bases, and 6 bases had no gene match. CDR3 loop: CASSLTGMSYNEQFF. In DNA, the CDR3 is TGTGCCAGCAGCCTGACAGGGATGTCCTACAATGAGCAGTTCTTC.